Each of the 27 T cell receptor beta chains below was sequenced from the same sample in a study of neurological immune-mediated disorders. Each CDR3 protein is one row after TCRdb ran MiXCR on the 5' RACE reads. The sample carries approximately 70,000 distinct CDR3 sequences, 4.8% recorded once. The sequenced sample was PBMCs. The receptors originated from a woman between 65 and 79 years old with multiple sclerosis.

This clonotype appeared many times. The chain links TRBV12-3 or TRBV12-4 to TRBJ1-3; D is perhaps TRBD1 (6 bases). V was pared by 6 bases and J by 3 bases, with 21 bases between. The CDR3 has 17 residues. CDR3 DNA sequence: TGTGCCAGCAGCCCTAGACGGGGGGGCTTTTTTGGAAACACCATATATTTT. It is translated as CASSPRRGGFFGNTIYF.

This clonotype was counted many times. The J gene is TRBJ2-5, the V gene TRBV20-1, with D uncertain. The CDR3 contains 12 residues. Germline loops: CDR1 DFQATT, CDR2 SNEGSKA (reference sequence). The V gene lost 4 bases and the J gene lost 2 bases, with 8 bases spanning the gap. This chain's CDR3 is CSATSVQETQYF. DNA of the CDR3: TGCAGTGCTACGTCGGTTCAAGAGACCCAGTACTTC.

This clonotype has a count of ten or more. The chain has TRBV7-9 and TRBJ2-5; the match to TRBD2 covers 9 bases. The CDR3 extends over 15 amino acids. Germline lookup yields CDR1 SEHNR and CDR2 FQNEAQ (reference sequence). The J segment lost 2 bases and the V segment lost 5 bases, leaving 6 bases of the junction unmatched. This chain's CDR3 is CASSTRLAVQETQYF. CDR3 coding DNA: TGTGCCAGCAGCACAAGACTAGCGGTTCAAGAGACCCAGTACTTC.

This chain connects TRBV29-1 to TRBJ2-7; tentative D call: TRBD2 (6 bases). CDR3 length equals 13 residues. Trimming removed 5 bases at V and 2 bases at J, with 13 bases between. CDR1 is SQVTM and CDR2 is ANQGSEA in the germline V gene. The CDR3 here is CSVSQLAPYEQYF. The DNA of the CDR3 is TGCAGCGTTTCCCAACTAGCCCCCTACGAGCAGTACTTC.

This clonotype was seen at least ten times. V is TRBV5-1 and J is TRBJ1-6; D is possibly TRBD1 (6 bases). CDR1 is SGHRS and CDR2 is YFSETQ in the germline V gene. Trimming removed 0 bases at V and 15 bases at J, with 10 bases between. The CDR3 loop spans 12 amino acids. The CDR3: CASSLVGRGLHF. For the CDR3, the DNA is TGCGCCAGCAGCTTGGTAGGCAGGGGCCTCCACTTT.

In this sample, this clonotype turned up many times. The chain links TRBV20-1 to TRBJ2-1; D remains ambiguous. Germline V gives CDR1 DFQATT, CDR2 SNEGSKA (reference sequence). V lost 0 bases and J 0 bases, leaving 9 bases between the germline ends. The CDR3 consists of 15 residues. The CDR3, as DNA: TGCAGTGCTAGAGATACTTACCGCTCCTACAATGAGCAGTTCTTC. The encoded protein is CSARDTYRSYNEQFF.

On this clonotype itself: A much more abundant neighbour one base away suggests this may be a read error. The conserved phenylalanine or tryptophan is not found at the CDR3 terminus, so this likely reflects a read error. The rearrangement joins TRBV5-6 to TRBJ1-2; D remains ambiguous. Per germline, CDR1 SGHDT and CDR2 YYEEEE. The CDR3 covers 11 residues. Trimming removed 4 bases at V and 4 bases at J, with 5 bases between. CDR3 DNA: TGTGCCAGCAGCACCAGCTATGGCTACACCTGC. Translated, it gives CASSTSYGYTC.

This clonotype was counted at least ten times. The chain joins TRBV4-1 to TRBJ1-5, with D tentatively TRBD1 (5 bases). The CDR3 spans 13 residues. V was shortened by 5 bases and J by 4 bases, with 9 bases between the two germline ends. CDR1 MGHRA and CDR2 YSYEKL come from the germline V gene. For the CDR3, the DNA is TGCGCCAGCAGCACAGGACCTAATCAGCCCCAGCATTTT. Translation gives CASSTGPNQPQHF.

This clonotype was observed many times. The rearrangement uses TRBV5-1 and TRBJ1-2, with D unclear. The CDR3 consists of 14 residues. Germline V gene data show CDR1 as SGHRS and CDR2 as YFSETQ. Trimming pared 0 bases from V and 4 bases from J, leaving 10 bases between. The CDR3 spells CASSLDSPRYGYTF. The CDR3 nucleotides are TGCGCCAGCAGCTTGGACAGCCCCCGCTATGGCTACACCTTC.

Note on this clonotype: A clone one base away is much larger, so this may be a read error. This CDR3 reads CASSYRDRLNTEAFF. For the CDR3, the DNA is TGTGCCAGCAGCTATCGGGACAGATTGAACACTGAAGCTTTCTTT. V and J are TRBV5-6 and TRBJ1-1; TRBD1 matches 7 bases. V shed 3 bases, J shed 0 bases, and the junction held 5 bases outside the gene matches. The CDR3 runs to 15 residues. Germline values: CDR1 SGHDT, CDR2 YYEEEE.

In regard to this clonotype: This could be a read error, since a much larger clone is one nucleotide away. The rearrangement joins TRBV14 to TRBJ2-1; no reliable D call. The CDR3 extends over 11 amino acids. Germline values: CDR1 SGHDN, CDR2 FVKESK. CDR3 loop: CVSSQELEQFF. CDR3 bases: TGTGTCAGCAGCCAGGAACTTGAGCAGTTCTTC.

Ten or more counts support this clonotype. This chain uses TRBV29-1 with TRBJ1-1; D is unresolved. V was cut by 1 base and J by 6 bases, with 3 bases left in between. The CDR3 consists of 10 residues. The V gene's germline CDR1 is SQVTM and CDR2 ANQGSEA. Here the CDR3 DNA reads TGCAGCGTTGAAGGCCCTGAAGCTTTCTTT. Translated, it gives CSVEGPEAFF.

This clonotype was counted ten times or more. The CDR3 sequence: CASRDTGVGTYEQYF. For the CDR3, the DNA is TGTGCCAGCAGAGATACAGGGGTCGGGACCTACGAGCAGTACTTC. V usage is TRBV7-9 and J usage is TRBJ2-7; TRBD1 matches 7 bases. The ends lost 6 bases at V and 2 bases at J; junction bases unmatched: 10. Per the germline V gene, CDR1 is SEHNR and CDR2 is FQNEAQ (reference sequence). The CDR3 is 15 amino acids. The full variable domain, in which reference TRBV7-9 and TRBJ2-7 provide the parts outside the CDR3, is DTGVSQNPRHKITKRGQNVTFRCDPISEHNRLYWYRQTLGQGPEFLTYFQNEAQLEKSRLLSDRFSAERPKGSFSTLEIQRTEQGDSAMYLCASRDTGVGTYEQYFGPGTRLTVT.

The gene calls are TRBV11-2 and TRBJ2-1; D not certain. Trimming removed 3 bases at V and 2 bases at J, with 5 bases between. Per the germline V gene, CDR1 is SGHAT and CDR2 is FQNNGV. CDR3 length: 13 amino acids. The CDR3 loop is CASSFQTYNEQFF. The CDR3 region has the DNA TGTGCCAGCAGCTTCCAGACCTACAATGAGCAGTTCTTC. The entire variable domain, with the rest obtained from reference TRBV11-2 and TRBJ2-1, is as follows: EAGVAQSPRYKIIEKRQSVAFWCNPISGHATLYWYQQILGQGPKLLIQFQNNGVVDDSQLPKDRFSAERLKGVDSTLKIQPAKLEDSAVYLCASSFQTYNEQFFGPGTRLTVL.

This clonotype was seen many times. The CDR3 reads CSTRGRGNQPQHF. Written as DNA, the CDR3 is TGCTCTACGAGGGGGCGCGGGAATCAGCCCCAGCATTTT. The chain recombines TRBV20-1 with TRBJ1-5; 7 nucleotides align to TRBD1. This CDR3 contains 13 residues. The germline gives CDR1 DFQATT, CDR2 SNEGSKA (reference sequence).

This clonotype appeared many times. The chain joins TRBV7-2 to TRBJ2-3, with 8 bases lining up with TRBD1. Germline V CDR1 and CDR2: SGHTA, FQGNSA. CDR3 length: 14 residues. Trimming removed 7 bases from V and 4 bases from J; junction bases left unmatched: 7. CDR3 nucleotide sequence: TGTGCCAGCACCTCGACAGGGGTGTCAGATACGCAGTATTTT. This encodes CASTSTGVSDTQYF.

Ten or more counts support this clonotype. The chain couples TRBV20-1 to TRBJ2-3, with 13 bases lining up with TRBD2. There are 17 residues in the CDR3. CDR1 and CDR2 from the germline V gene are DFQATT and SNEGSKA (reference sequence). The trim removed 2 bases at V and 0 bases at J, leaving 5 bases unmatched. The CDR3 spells CSARTSGRDPSTDTQYF. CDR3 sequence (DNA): TGCAGTGCTAGAACTAGCGGGAGGGACCCTAGCACAGATACGCAGTATTTT.

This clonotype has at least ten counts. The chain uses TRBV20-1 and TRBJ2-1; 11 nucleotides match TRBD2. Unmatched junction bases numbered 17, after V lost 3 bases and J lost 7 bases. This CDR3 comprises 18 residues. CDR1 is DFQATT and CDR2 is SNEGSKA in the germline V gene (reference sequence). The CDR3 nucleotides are TGCAGTGCTAGCAGCCTAGCGGGAGGTCCGTACAAGGTGAATGAGCAGTTCTTC. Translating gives CSASSLAGGPYKVNEQFF.

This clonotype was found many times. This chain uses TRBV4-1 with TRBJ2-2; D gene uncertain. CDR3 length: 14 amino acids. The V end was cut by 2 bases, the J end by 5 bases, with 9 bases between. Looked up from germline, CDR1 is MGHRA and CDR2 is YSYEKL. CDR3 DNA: TGCGCCAGCAGCCAACCTCTAGGAACCGGGGAGCTGTTTTTT. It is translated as CASSQPLGTGELFF.

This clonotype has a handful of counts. The CDR3 coding sequence is TGTGCCAGCACGGGTCAGGGAACCAAAAACATTCAGTACTTC. The encoded protein is CASTGQGTKNIQYF. The chain recombines TRBV27 with TRBJ2-4; D perhaps matches TRBD1 (5 bases). The V gene lost 7 bases and the J gene lost 2 bases, with 12 bases spanning the gap. CDR1 MNHEY and CDR2 SMNVEV come from the germline V gene (reference sequence). The CDR3 is 14 residues long.

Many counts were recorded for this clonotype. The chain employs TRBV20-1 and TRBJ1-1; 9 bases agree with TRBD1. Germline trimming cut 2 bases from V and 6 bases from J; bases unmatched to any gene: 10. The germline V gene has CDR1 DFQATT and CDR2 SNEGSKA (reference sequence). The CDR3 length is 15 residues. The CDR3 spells CSARNHRGLTAEAFF. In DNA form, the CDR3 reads TGCAGTGCTAGAAACCACAGGGGGCTTACAGCTGAAGCTTTCTTT.

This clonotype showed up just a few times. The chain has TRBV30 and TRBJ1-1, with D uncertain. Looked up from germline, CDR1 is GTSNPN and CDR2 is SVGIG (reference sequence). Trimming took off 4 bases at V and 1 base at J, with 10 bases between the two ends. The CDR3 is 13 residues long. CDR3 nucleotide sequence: TGTGCCTGGAACCGTCGGCAGAACACTGAAGCTTTCTTT. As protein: CAWNRRQNTEAFF.

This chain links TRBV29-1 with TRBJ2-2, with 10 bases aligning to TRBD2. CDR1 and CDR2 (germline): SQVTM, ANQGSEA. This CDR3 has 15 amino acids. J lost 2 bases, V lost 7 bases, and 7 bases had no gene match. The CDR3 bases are TGCAGCGGGAATCTAGCGGGGGCTAACACCGGGGAGCTGTTTTTT. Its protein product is CSGNLAGANTGELFF.

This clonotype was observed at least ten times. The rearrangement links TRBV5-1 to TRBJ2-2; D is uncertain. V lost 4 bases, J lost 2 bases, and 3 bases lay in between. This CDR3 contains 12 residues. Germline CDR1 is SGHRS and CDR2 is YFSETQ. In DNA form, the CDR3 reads TGCGCCAGCAGCGCCAACACCGGGGAGCTGTTTTTT. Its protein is CASSANTGELFF.

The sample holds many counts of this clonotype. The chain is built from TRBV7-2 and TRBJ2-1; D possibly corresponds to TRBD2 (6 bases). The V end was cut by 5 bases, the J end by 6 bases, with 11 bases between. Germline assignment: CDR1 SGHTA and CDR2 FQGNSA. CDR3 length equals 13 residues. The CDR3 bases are TGTGCCAGCAGCCCCGCGGGGATCAATGAGCAGTTCTTC. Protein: CASSPAGINEQFF.

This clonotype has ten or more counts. The CDR3 region has the DNA TGTGCCAGCAGCCAAGTGAACAGGGGTGAAGCTTTCTTT. Encoded protein: CASSQVNRGEAFF. The genes are TRBV14 and TRBJ1-1; 7 bases line up with TRBD1. V was clipped by 1 base and J by 7 bases; unmatched bases: 3. CDR1 and CDR2 (germline): SGHDN, FVKESK. The CDR3 totals 13 residues.

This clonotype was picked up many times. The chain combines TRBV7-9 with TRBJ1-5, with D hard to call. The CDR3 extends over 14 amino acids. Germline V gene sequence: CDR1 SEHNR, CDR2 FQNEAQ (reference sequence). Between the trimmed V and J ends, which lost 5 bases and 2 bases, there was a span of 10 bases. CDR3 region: CASSPIFGNQPQHF. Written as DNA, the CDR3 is TGTGCCAGCAGCCCGATTTTTGGCAATCAGCCCCAGCATTTT.